This T cell receptor beta chain is drawn from a study of blood T cell repertoires in COVID-19. About the research overall: Nucleic acid was either cDNA or gDNA, and it came from T cells, B-cell-depleted T cells, or PBMCs.

Germline assignment: CDR1 SGHDN and CDR2 FVKESK. Trimming cost V 1 base and J 3 bases, with 9 bases left between them. The CDR3 has 14 amino acids. Profiled with immunoSEQ multiplex PCR; TCRdb holds only in-frame clones, not every one. Of around 250,000 clones in the sample, approximately 86% were seen once. The TCR originated in a woman in her sixties or seventies who had recovered from COVID-19. The sequencing input was peripheral blood. The chain uses TRBV14 and TRBJ1-1; no clear D gene. The CDR3: CASSQVIDYTEAFF. The CDR3 DNA sequence: TGTGCCAGCAGCCAAGTCATAGACTACACTGAAGCTTTCTTT.